This T cell receptor beta chain was observed in a study of blood T cells in healthy people across ages. Regarding the study as a whole: More naive CD4+ cells and higher diversity were found in long-lived than in aged donors.

Primers used in a second PCR of about 6 to 12 cycles were a sample-barcoded 5' primer and a J-beta primer mix. TCRdb itself ran the 5' RACE reads through MiXCR, one entry per CDR3 protein. The sample includes some 1.5 million distinct CDR3 sequences, 28% of them seen just once. On this clonotype: Antigen: not known.

CDR1 SGHTA and CDR2 FQGNSA come from the germline V gene. The CDR3 consists of 14 residues. Trimming cost V 2 bases and J 4 bases, with 11 bases left between them. This sequence joins TRBV7-2 and TRBJ2-5; a possible D gene is TRBD2 (6 bases). The sample consisted of blood. This TCR was sampled from a woman in her 30s in good health. This chain's CDR3 is CASSLQPSAETQYF. The CDR3 DNA reads as TGTGCCAGCAGCTTACAACCTAGCGCAGAGACCCAGTACTTC.